This T cell receptor (beta chain) originates from a study of shared clonotypes between healthy human individuals. The protocol was immunoSEQ multiplex PCR, while the TCRdb copy is restricted to in-frame clones and leaves out a portion. The sample has about 2,100,000 clones, under 95% seen once. The length of the CDR3 is 15 residues. V was clipped by 0 bases and J by 7 bases, with 14 bases between them. Germline V CDR1 and CDR2: SGDLS, YYNGEE. CD45RO-negative CD8 cells positively selected for CCR7 made up the naive population, which excluded terminally differentiated effector memory CD45RA+ cells. V and J are TRBV9 and TRBJ2-1, with D tentatively TRBD2 (6 bases). This TCR was sampled from a man aged 18 to 29 in good health. Some clones in this sample may be carry-over from other donors' samples. The specimen was naive CD8+ T cells from PBMCs. CDR3: CASSVGGNVFNEQFF. The CDR3 bases are TGTGCCAGCAGCGTAGGCGGGAATGTATTTAATGAGCAGTTCTTC.